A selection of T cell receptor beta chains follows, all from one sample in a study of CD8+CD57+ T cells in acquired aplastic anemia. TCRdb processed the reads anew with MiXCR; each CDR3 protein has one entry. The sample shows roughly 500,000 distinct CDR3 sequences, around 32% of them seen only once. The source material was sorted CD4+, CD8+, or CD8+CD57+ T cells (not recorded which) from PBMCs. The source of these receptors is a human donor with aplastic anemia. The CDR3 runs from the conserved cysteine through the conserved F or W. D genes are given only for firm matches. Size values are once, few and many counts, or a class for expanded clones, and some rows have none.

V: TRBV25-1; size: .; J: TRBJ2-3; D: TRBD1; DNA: TGTGCCAGCAGTGAGGGAACAGACAGGGACGATACGCAGTATTTT; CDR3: CASSEGTDRDDTQYF
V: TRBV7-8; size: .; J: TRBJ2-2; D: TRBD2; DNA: TGTGCCAGCAGCGTTAGCGGGGGAGGGACCGGGGAGCTGTTTTTT; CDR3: CASSVSGGGTGELFF
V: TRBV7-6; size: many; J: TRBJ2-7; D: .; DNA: TGTGCCAGCAGCCTTGGGAGCAAGGGGGACTCCGAGCAGTACTTC; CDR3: CASSLGSKGDSEQYF
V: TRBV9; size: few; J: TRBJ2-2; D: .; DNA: TGTGCCAGCAGCGTTTACCCCACCGTGCCCGGGGAGCTGTTTTTT; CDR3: CASSVYPTVPGELFF
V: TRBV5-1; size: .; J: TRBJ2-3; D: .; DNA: TGCGCCAGCAGCGCCCCAATAACAGATACGCAGTATTTT; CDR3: CASSAPITDTQYF
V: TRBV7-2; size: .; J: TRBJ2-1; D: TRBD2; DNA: TGTGCCAGCAGCTTAACTAGCGGGAGTCAGTTCTTC; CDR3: CASSLTSGSQFF
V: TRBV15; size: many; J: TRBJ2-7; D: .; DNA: TGTGCCACGGGGCTAGGGGGCTACGAGCAGTACTTC; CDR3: CATGLGGYEQYF
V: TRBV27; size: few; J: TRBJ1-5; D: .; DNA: TGTGCCAGCAGTTTGAATCGTTATCAGCCCCAGCATTTT; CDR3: CASSLNRYQPQHF
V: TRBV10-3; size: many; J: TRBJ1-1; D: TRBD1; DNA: TGTGCCATCAGTGGAGAAGGGGGCCGCATGGACACTGAAGCTTTCTTT; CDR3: CAISGEGGRMDTEAFF
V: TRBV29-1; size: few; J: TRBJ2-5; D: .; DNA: TGCAGCGTTAGCGGAGACCAAGAGACCCAGTACTTC; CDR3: CSVSGDQETQYF
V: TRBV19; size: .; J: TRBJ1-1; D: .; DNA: TGTGCCAGTAGTATCCGGTCCGGACAGATAAACACTGAAGCTTTCTTT; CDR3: CASSIRSGQINTEAFF
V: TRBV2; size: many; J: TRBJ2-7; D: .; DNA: TGTGCCAGCAGTGATATTGGCAATCGAGCCTACGAGCAGTACTTC; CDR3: CASSDIGNRAYEQYF
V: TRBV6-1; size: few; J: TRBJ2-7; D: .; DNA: TGTGCCAGCAGTGAAAGATACGGACCAGACGAGCAGTACTTC; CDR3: CASSERYGPDEQYF
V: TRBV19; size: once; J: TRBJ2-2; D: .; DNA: TGTGCCAGTAGCCCTCGCGGGGAGCTGTTTTTT; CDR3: CASSPRGELFF
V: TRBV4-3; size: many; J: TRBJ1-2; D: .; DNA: TGCGCCAGCAGCCAAGCTGTGGACTGGGCTAACTATGGCTACACCTTC; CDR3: CASSQAVDWANYGYTF
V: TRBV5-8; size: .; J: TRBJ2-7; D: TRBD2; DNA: TGTGCCAGCAGCCGGACTAGCGGGAGATGGGACGAGCAGTACTTC; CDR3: CASSRTSGRWDEQYF
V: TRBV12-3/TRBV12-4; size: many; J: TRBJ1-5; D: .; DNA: TGTGCCAGCAGTCTAAGACAGAGCAATCAGCCCCAGCATTTT; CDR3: CASSLRQSNQPQHF
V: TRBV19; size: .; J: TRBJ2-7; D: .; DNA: TGTGCCAGCGGGCTCGGGACTTTGTACTTC; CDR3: CASGLGTLYF
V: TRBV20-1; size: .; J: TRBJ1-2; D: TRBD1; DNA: TGCAGTGCCAGAAAGGACAGGGGAGAGAATGGCTACACCTTC; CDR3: CSARKDRGENGYTF
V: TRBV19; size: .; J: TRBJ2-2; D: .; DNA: TGTGCCAGTAGTATAGGGTTTTCGAACACCGGGGAGCTGTTTTTT; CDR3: CASSIGFSNTGELFF
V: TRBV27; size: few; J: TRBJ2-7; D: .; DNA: TGTGCCAGCAGCCGAAAAGCTGATGAAGCCTACGAGCAGTACTTC; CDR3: CASSRKADEAYEQYF
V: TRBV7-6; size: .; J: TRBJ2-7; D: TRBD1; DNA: TGTGCCAGCAGCCCCCAGGCGGACAGGGGCTTTTCCTCAAAAGCCTACGAGCAGTACTTC; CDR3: CASSPQADRGFSSKAYEQYF
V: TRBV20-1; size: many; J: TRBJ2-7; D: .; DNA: TGCAGTGCTAGAGATGGGAGGGGGTCCTACGAGCAGTACTTC; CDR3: CSARDGRGSYEQYF
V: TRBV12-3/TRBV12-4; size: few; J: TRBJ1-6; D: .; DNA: TGTGCCAGCACCTTAAATCCGAATTCACCCCTCCACTTT; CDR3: CASTLNPNSPLHF
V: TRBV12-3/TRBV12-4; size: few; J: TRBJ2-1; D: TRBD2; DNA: TGTGCCAGCAGTGTAGCTAGCGGGATTAACCGGACCTCCTACAATGAGCAGTTCTTC; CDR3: CASSVASGINRTSYNEQFF
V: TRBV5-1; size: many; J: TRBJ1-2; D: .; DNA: TGCGCCAGCAGCAAGGAAGTAGGCTATGGCTACACCTTC; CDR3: CASSKEVGYGYTF
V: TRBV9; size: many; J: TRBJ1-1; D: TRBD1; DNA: TGTGCCAGCAGCGAGTCGGGACAGGGGGACATTGAAGCTTTCTTT; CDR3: CASSESGQGDIEAFF
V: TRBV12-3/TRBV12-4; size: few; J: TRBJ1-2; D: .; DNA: TGTGCCAGCAGTTTTTTCGCGGGACGTGATGGCTACACCTTC; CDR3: CASSFFAGRDGYTF
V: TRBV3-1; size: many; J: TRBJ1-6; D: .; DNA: TGTGCCAGCAGCCAAGGAACAGTTTTGGCCCTCCACTTT; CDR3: CASSQGTVLALHF
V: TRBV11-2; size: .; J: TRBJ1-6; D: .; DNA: TGTGCCAGCAGTTTCCGCCCTAGTAGCTCCTATAATTCACCCCTCCACTTT; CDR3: CASSFRPSSSYNSPLHF
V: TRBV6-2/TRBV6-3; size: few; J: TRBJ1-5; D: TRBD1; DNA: TGTGCCAGCAGGACCCCCGGGACAGGGGTTCAGCCCCAGCATTTT; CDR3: CASRTPGTGVQPQHF
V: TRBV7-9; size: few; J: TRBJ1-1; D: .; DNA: TGCGCCAGCAGCCGACAGCTGGAGACTGAAGCTTTCTTT; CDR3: CASSRQLETEAFF
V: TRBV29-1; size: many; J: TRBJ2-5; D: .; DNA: TGCAGCGTTGAAGGCCGGGGACTGCAAGAGACCCAGTACTTC; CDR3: CSVEGRGLQETQYF
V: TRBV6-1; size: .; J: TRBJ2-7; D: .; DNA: TGTGCCAGCAGTGTTCTGGAGCGCACCTACGAGCAGTACTTC; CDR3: CASSVLERTYEQYF
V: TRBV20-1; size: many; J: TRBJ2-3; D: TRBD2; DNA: TGCAGTGCTAGGGGGGCTAGCGGGAGTGGTGGAGATACGCAGTATTTT; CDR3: CSARGASGSGGDTQYF
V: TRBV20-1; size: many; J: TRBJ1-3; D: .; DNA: TGCAGTGCCCAAGCCGGGACGGATAGAAACACCATATATTTT; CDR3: CSAQAGTDRNTIYF
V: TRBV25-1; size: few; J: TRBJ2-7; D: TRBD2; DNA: TGTGCCAGCAGTTTCTCCCCTAGCGGGAGTCCCTACGAGCAGTACTTC; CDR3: CASSFSPSGSPYEQYF
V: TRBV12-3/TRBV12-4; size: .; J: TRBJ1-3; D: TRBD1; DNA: TGTGCCAGCACGAAGACAGGGGCCCTCTCTGGAAACACCATATATTTT; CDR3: CASTKTGALSGNTIYF
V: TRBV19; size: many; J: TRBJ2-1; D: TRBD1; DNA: TGTGCCAGTAAGGGACAGGGTGAGGATGAGCAGTTCTTC; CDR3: CASKGQGEDEQFF
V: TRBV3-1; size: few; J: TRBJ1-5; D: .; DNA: TGTGCCAGCAGCCGTGGTTATGATCAGCCCCAGCATTTT; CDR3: CASSRGYDQPQHF
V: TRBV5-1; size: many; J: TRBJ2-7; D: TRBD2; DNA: TGCGCCAGCAGAGCGGGGGCCACCTACGAGCAGTACTTC; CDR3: CASRAGATYEQYF
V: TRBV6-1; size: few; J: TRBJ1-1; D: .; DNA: TGTGCCAGCAGCCCCGGGGGAGGTAACACTGAAGCTTTCTTT; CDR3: CASSPGGGNTEAFF
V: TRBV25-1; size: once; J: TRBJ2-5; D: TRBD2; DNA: TGTGCCAGCAGTGAATCACTAGCGGAGACCCAGTACTTC; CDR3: CASSESLAETQYF
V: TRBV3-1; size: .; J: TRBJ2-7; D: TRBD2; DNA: TGTGCCAGCAGCCAAAAACCTAGCGGGATCGAGCAGTACTTC; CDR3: CASSQKPSGIEQYF
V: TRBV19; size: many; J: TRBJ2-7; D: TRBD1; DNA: TGTGCCAGTAGTATAGACGGGGACAGCTTCTACGAGCAGTACTTC; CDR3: CASSIDGDSFYEQYF
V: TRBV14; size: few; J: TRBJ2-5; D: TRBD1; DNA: TGTGCCAGCAGCCCTAGGATGGGACAGACATTGCAAGAGACCCAGTACTTC; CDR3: CASSPRMGQTLQETQYF
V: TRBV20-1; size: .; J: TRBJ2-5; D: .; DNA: TGCAGTGCTAGAAACCTTGAACAAGAGACCCAGTACTTC; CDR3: CSARNLEQETQYF
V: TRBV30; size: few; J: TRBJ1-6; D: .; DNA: TGTGCCTGGAGTGACGGACCCAGGGGCGGGTCACCCCTCCACTTT; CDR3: CAWSDGPRGGSPLHF
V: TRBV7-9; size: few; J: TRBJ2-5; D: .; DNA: TGTGCCAGCAGGGGGGGCGAGTACCAAGAGACCCAGTACTTC; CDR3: CASRGGEYQETQYF
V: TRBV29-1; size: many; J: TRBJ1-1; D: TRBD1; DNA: TGCAGCGTTCGGGACAGCCGTGGGGCTTTCTTT; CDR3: CSVRDSRGAFF
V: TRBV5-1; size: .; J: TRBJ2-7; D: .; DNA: TGCGCCAGCAGCCCCCAGGAGAACTACGAGCAGTACTTC; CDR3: CASSPQENYEQYF